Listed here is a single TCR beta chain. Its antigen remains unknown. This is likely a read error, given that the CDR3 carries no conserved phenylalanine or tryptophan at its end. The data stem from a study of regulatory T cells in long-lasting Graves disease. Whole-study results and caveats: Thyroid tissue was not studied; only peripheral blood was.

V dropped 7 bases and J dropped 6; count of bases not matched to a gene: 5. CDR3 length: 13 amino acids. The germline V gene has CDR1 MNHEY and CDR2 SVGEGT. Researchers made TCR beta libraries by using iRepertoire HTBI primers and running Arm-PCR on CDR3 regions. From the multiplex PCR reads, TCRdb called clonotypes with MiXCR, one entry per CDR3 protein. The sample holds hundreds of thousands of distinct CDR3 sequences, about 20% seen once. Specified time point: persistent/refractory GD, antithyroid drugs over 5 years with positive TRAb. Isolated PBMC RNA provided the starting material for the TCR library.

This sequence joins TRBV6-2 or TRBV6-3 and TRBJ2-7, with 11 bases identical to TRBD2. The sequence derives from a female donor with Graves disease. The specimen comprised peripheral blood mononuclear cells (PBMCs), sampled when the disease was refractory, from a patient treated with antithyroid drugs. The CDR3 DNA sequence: TGTGCCAGCATTTCTAGCGGGAGGCGCGAGCAGTACTCC. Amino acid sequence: CASISSGRREQYS.